This TCR beta chain comes out of a study of T cell responses to AZD1222 COVID-19 vaccine. Findings of the study overall: Donors in the cohort were predominantly white British and more often female, and clonal diversity was possibly underestimated. The CD4 TCRs associated with vaccination extended across spike and predominated at 160-218 and 743-854. As reported, nearly half of all spike-specific TCRs target variant regions that are unmutated.

Method: immunoSEQ multiplex PCR; TCRdb's copy keeps in-frame clones and lacks some. The sample shows 150,000 or so clones, 91% of them seen only once. Regarding this clone: Its antigen is as yet unknown.

The length of the CDR3 is 15 residues. Germline loops: CDR1 LGHNT, CDR2 FRNRAP. V gave up 5 bases and J gave up 2 bases; unmatched junction bases: 9. The TCR originated in an adult who received the AZD1222 COVID-19 vaccine. The specimen was peripheral blood, collected 28 days after the second AZD1222 dose. This chain connects TRBV12-5 to TRBJ2-7; 7 bases map to TRBD1. CDR3 sequence: CASGLGAGGPYEQYF. The CDR3, as DNA: TGTGCTAGTGGTCTGGGGGCAGGGGGTCCCTACGAGCAGTACTTC.